These 27 T cell receptor beta chains originate from one sample sequenced in a study of T cell repertoires in cytomegalovirus infection. Their cognate antigens are unknown. TCRdb reprocessed the reads with MiXCR, giving one entry per CDR3 protein. The sample carries roughly 150,000 distinct CDR3 sequences, roughly a fifth recorded once. The sample was CD8+ T cells from cultured PBMCs, taken from culture after CMV antigen stimulation. The receptors come from a human donor in good health (CMV status not recorded). Some clones in this sample may be carry-over from other donors' samples.

The chain has TRBV7-8 and TRBJ2-7, with no clear D. The germline V gene encodes CDR1 SGHVS and CDR2 FQNEAQ. The CDR3 sequence is 16 residues long. The germline V and J ends were trimmed by 1 base and 2 bases, with 15 bases remaining between them. CDR3 in DNA: TGTGCCAGCAGCTTAGAAAGATTTGTACAACCCTACGAGCAGTACTTC. As protein: CASSLERFVQPYEQYF.

The table lists this clonotype with many counts. The chain joins TRBV28 to TRBJ1-6, with TRBD1 as a possible D gene (6 bases). Germline V gene data show CDR1 as MDHEN and CDR2 as SYDVKM. CDR3 size: 15 residues. V lost 5 bases and J 4 bases, leaving 12 bases between the germline ends. The CDR3 DNA reads as TGTGCCAGCAGTGAGACAGGCGGGTATAATTCACCCCTCCACTTT. This sequence encodes CASSETGGYNSPLHF.

V usage is TRBV2 and J usage is TRBJ2-2, with 9 bases fitting TRBD1. V lost 5 bases to trimming and J lost 7 bases; unmatched junction nucleotides: 5. The CDR3 totals 14 residues. The germline V gene has CDR1 SNHLY and CDR2 FYNNEI. CDR3 sequence reads: CASSTGGGVGELFF. The CDR3 nucleotides read TGTGCCAGCAGTACAGGGGGCGGGGTCGGGGAGCTGTTTTTT.

The V and J genes are TRBV7-2 and TRBJ1-2; 7 bases are shared with TRBD1. The trim removed 0 bases at V and 8 bases at J, leaving 3 bases unmatched. CDR1 is SGHTA and CDR2 is FQGNSA in the germline V gene. This CDR3 has 13 amino acids. This CDR3 is CASSLAGGRGYTF. The DNA of the CDR3 is TGTGCCAGCAGCTTAGCAGGGGGCAGGGGCTACACCTTC.

This clonotype appeared a few times. The chain recombines TRBV6-2 or TRBV6-3 with TRBJ1-1; possibly TRBD1 for D (5 bases). The V end was cut by 2 bases, the J end by 7 bases, with 11 bases between. CDR1 is MNHEY and CDR2 is SVGEGT in the germline V gene. The CDR3 is made up of 13 amino acids. DNA of the CDR3: TGTGCCAGCAGTTACGGGACGGGTCTTGAAGCTTTCTTT. This translates into CASSYGTGLEAFF.

The chain links TRBV4-3 to TRBJ1-6; 10 positions match TRBD1. The CDR3 has 15 residues. CDR1 is LGHNA, CDR2 YSLEER, per germline. The J segment lost 13 bases and the V segment lost 2 bases, leaving 8 bases of the junction unmatched. CDR3 nucleotides: TGCGCCAGCAGCCAATCCGGGACAGGGGCCTCTCCCCTCCACTTT. Amino acid sequence: CASSQSGTGASPLHF.

V is TRBV7-9 and J is TRBJ1-1; D may be TRBD1 (5 bases). Trimming removed 1 base from V and 3 bases from J, with 12 bases in between. The CDR3 contains 15 residues. Germline V gene lookup returns CDR1 SEHNR and CDR2 FQNEAQ (reference sequence). The CDR3 is CASSLVWGEDTEAFF. CDR3 coding DNA: TGTGCCAGCAGCTTAGTTTGGGGCGAGGACACTGAAGCTTTCTTT.

The table lists this clonotype with many counts. This sequence joins TRBV6-2 or TRBV6-3 and TRBJ2-7, with a possible D match to TRBD1 (5 bases). Germline assignment: CDR1 MNHEY and CDR2 SVGEGT. The CDR3 has 12 residues. V lost 6 bases, J lost 3 bases, and 9 bases lay in between. Written as DNA, the CDR3 is TGTGCCAGCAGAGGGGTTCGCTACGAGCAGTACTTC. Its translation is CASRGVRYEQYF.

This clonotype has a count of ten or more. The chain combines TRBV7-9 with TRBJ2-7; 12 nucleotides match TRBD1. This CDR3 has 13 amino acids. Germline CDR1 reads SEHNR; CDR2 reads FQNEAQ (reference sequence). The trim removed 6 bases at V and 7 bases at J, leaving 4 bases unmatched. The CDR3 DNA is TGTGCCAGCAGGGGACAGGGGGCGAGGGAGCAGTACTTC. Translated, it gives CASRGQGAREQYF.

There are a few counts of this clonotype. This rearrangement joins TRBV27 to TRBJ2-5, with a weak D call TRBD1 (6 bases). Germline CDR1 reads MNHEY; CDR2 reads SMNVEV (reference sequence). Trimming took off 2 bases at V and 6 bases at J, with 22 bases between the two ends. The CDR3 is 17 amino acids. CDR3 bases: TGTGCCAGCAGTTTAACGGCAGGGGAGTTCCCGGGGAAGACCCAGTACTTC. This codes for CASSLTAGEFPGKTQYF.

The chain recombines TRBV7-2 with TRBJ2-5; the D gene is possibly TRBD1 (5 bases). The CDR3 runs to 15 residues. The V end lost 6 bases, the J end lost 5 bases, and 19 bases lay between the germline ends. Germline CDR1 SGHTA, CDR2 FQGNSA. CDR3 in DNA: TGTGCCAGCAGGCAGTGGGGCAGAGCACTGGAGACCCAGTACTTC. As protein: CASRQWGRALETQYF.

The rearrangement links TRBV7-8 to TRBJ1-1, with TRBD1 matching 9 bases. CDR1 and CDR2 from the germline V gene are SGHVS and FQNEAQ. V lost 5 bases, J lost 5 bases, and 9 bases stayed unmatched. This CDR3 contains 15 residues. In DNA form, the CDR3 reads TGTGCCAGCAGCCCTCCGGGACAGGGCCTGACTGAAGCTTTCTTT. Its protein product is CASSPPGQGLTEAFF.

This clonotype was counted only a few times. V and J are TRBV11-2 and TRBJ2-7; D unresolved. Germline CDR1 and CDR2: SGHAT and FQNNGV. The CDR3 spans 14 residues. V was clipped by 1 base and J by 3 bases, with 10 bases between them. This CDR3 reads CASSLVSDLYEQYF. As DNA, the CDR3 is TGTGCCAGCAGCTTAGTTTCAGACCTCTACGAGCAGTACTTC.

CDR3 bases: TGTGCCAGCAGTTTAGTCAGATGGGCTGAAGCTTTCTTT. This sequence encodes CASSLVRWAEAFF. The chain joins TRBV12-3 or TRBV12-4 to TRBJ1-1; D gene ambiguous. The CDR3 length is 13 residues. The V gene lost 1 base and the J gene lost 6 bases, with 9 bases spanning the gap.

This sequence joins TRBV7-9 and TRBJ2-7; 8 bases are a match to TRBD1. The CDR3 is 17 amino acids. The germline V gene encodes CDR1 SEHNR and CDR2 FQNEAQ (reference sequence). The V segment lost 5 bases and the J segment 0 bases; nucleotides outside the gene matches: 12. CDR3 sequence (DNA): TGTGCCAGCAGCCCCCCCTTGGGACAGGCCACCTCCTACGAGCAGTACTTC. Its translation is CASSPPLGQATSYEQYF.

The chain combines TRBV12-3 or TRBV12-4 with TRBJ1-1, with D uncertain. CDR3 length equals 14 residues. V was cut by 6 bases and J by 1 base, with 12 bases left in between. The CDR3 region has the DNA TGTGCCAGCAGCCCTGGACGGTGGAACACTGAAGCTTTCTTT. This sequence encodes CASSPGRWNTEAFF.

This clonotype was seen ten or more times. V usage is TRBV27 and J usage is TRBJ2-1, with 16 bases that match TRBD2. Germline V gene lookup returns CDR1 MNHEY and CDR2 SMNVEV (reference sequence). The CDR3 is 20 residues long. V gave up 1 base and J gave up 2 bases; unmatched junction bases: 8. The CDR3 here is CASSLFRGLAGGSPYNEQFF. CDR3 coding DNA: TGTGCCAGCAGTTTATTTAGGGGACTAGCGGGGGGGAGTCCCTACAATGAGCAGTTCTTC.

The sample holds a few counts of this clonotype. This chain joins TRBV6-6 and TRBJ2-1, with TRBD1 matching over 10 bases. This CDR3 has 15 residues. The trim removed 5 bases at V and 6 bases at J, leaving 7 bases unmatched. CDR1 is MNHNY, CDR2 SVGAGI, per germline (reference sequence). The CDR3 DNA follows: TGTGCCAGCAGTCCGGGACAGGGGCCGAGCAATGAGCAGTTCTTC. This sequence encodes CASSPGQGPSNEQFF.

The count of this clonotype is one. The rearrangement uses TRBV12-3 or TRBV12-4 and TRBJ1-4; 8 nucleotides line up with TRBD1. CDR3 size: 15 residues. V shed 4 bases and J 7 bases; nucleotides not matched to a gene: 8. The CDR3 here is CASSSPGGPTEKLFF. The CDR3 DNA is TGTGCCAGCAGTTCCCCAGGGGGCCCTACTGAAAAACTGTTTTTT.

In its sample, this clonotype was seen a few times. This chain links TRBV6-6 with TRBJ2-7; 9 nucleotides align to TRBD2. CDR1 MNHNY and CDR2 SVGAGI come from the germline V gene (reference sequence). The V and J ends lost 6 bases and 0 bases, in that order; junction bases with no gene match: 6. The CDR3 consists of 15 residues. The CDR3: CASSFSGGDSYEQYF. CDR3 DNA sequence: TGTGCCAGCAGCTTTAGCGGGGGTGACTCCTACGAGCAGTACTTC.

The rearrangement joins TRBV7-9 to TRBJ2-7; 8 bases fit TRBD1. Germline V gene lookup returns CDR1 SEHNR and CDR2 FQNEAQ (reference sequence). Trimming at V came to 5 bases and at J to 6 bases, leaving 6 bases not matched to a gene. The CDR3 covers 13 residues. CDR3 in amino acids: CASSPPDRVEQYF. As DNA, the CDR3 is TGTGCCAGCAGCCCCCCGGACAGGGTCGAGCAGTACTTC.

This clonotype was detected ten times or more. This chain joins TRBV20-1 and TRBJ2-7; D remains unclear. The germline V and J ends were trimmed by 0 bases and 0 bases, with 6 bases remaining between them. The germline gives CDR1 DFQATT, CDR2 SNEGSKA (reference sequence). The CDR3 length is 13 residues. As DNA, the CDR3 is TGCAGTGCTAGAGAACGGACCTCCTACGAGCAGTACTTC. Protein sequence: CSARERTSYEQYF.

The rearrangement joins TRBV19 to TRBJ1-2; D might be TRBD1 (6 bases). V was shortened by 9 bases and J by 0 bases, with 14 bases between the two germline ends. Germline V CDR1 and CDR2: LNHDA, SQIVND (reference sequence). CDR3 length equals 14 residues. The CDR3 reads CASTTGQPNYGYTF. The CDR3 coding sequence is TGTGCCAGCACAACTGGACAGCCTAACTATGGCTACACCTTC.

The rearrangement links TRBV7-9 to TRBJ2-1, with 10 positions matching TRBD2. The V gene end was trimmed by 3 bases and the J gene end by 6 bases; junction bases not matched to a gene: 8. Germline V CDR1 and CDR2: SEHNR, FQNEAQ (reference sequence). This CDR3 comprises 16 residues. In nucleotides, the CDR3 is TGTGCCAGCAGCTTGTCGACTAGCGGGTACAGCAATGAGCAGTTCTTC. Amino acid sequence: CASSLSTSGYSNEQFF.

In this sample, this clonotype turned up a few times. The gene calls are TRBV12-3 or TRBV12-4 and TRBJ2-5; a possible D gene is TRBD1 (5 bases). Between the trimmed V and J ends, which lost 3 bases and 2 bases, there was a span of 13 bases. The CDR3 totals 15 residues. CDR3 bases: TGTGCCAGCAGTTTTGGGGCTCCAGAACAAGAGACCCAGTACTTC. It codes for CASSFGAPEQETQYF.

CDR3 sequence (DNA): TGCGCCAGCAGCCTCCGGTCAGTCTCTGGAAACACCATATATTTT. Its protein product is CASSLRSVSGNTIYF. The J gene is TRBJ1-3, the V gene TRBV4-1, with D unclear. This CDR3 comprises 15 residues. CDR1 and CDR2 (germline): MGHRA, YSYEKL. The V end lost 4 bases, the J end lost 0 bases, and 10 bases lay between the germline ends.

The count of this clonotype is one. This chain links TRBV10-3 with TRBJ2-1; perhaps TRBD2 as D (7 bases). The CDR3 is made up of 14 amino acids. Germline loops: CDR1 ENHRY, CDR2 SYGVKD. V gave up 9 bases and J gave up 0 bases, with 12 bases separating them. The CDR3 DNA sequence: TGTGCCATGAGGGAGGGGGGCTCCTACAATGAGCAGTTCTTC. This sequence encodes CAMREGGSYNEQFF.